This T cell receptor beta chain was sequenced for a study of Ad26.COV2.S vaccination and SARS-CoV-2 variants. The overall study: Dosing was one shot or two shots 56 days apart.

The germline V gene encodes CDR1 LGHDT and CDR2 YNNKEL (reference sequence). The CDR3 extends over 14 amino acids. Trimming cost V 3 bases and J 7 bases, with 10 bases left between them. Study-wide results and limits: Total responses of T cells may have been underestimated by the analyses of TCR breadth and depth.

The treatment: around 19 received Ad26.COV2.S at low or high dose, single or two shots; about five received placebo; per-sample allocation not given. Sampling was done on day 63 after the first vaccine or placebo injection. This Boston cohort included adults aged 18-55 years. Immunization relied on an Ad26 vector, which expressed Wuhan-strain SARS-CoV-2 spike. Note on this clone: The antigen remains undetermined.

TCRdb keeps only in-frame clones here, not all; method: immunoSEQ multiplex PCR. The table shows some 320,000 clones, with around 81% occurring only once. The material sequenced was peripheral blood, taken in a trial of Ad26.COV2.S vaccine versus placebo. This TCR derives from a person aged 18-60 years who received the Ad26.COV2.S COVID-19 vaccine or a placebo. This chain uses TRBV3-1 (or the pseudogene TRBV3-2) with TRBJ1-6; D gene unclear. DNA of the CDR3: TGTGCCAGCAGCCATTGGACGGAAAATTCACCCCTCCACTTT. Translation gives CASSHWTENSPLHF.